This is a list of T cell receptor beta chains from one sample in a study of blood T cell repertoires in COVID-19. Profiling relied on immunoSEQ multiplex PCR, and the TCRdb table lists in-frame clones only, not all of them. The repertoire holds about 250,000 clones, with around 88% as singletons. The sequenced material came from peripheral blood. These receptors all come from a woman aged 25 to 39 with COVID-19, enrolled during active disease. The CDR3 runs from the conserved cysteine through the conserved F or W. The D gene is left open where the match is weak. Part of the rows lack a size; the others show once, few, many or a class for expanded clones.

j_gene: TRBJ2-3; abundance: once; len: 17; d_gene: TRBD2; v_gene: TRBV29-1; CDR3aa: CSVSRASGRPSTDTQYF; CDR3nt: TGCAGCGTGTCGAGGGCTAGCGGGAGACCTAGCACAGATACGCAGTATTTT
j_gene: TRBJ2-1; abundance: .; len: 14; d_gene: .; v_gene: TRBV28; CDR3aa: CASSSGSSYNEQFF; CDR3nt: TGTGCCAGCAGTTCTGGGAGCTCCTACAATGAGCAGTTCTTC
j_gene: TRBJ1-6; abundance: .; len: 14; d_gene: TRBD1; v_gene: TRBV27; CDR3aa: CASSYRGPNSPLHF; CDR3nt: TGTGCCAGCAGTTACAGGGGCCCTAATTCACCCCTCCACTTT
j_gene: TRBJ1-3; abundance: .; len: 14; d_gene: .; v_gene: TRBV13; CDR3aa: CASSRQGTGNTIYF; CDR3nt: TGTGCCAGCAGCCGTCAGGGCACTGGAAACACCATATATTTT
j_gene: TRBJ1-2; abundance: .; len: 16; d_gene: .; v_gene: TRBV6-2/TRBV6-3; CDR3aa: CASSYSSGRLVYGYTF; CDR3nt: TGTGCCAGCAGTTACTCATCGGGGAGACTGGTCTATGGCTACACCTTC
j_gene: TRBJ2-2; abundance: many; len: 16; d_gene: TRBD2; v_gene: TRBV30; CDR3aa: CAWSRLAGGNTGELFF; CDR3nt: TGTGCCTGGAGTAGACTAGCGGGAGGGAACACCGGGGAGCTGTTTTTT
j_gene: TRBJ1-5; abundance: .; len: 13; d_gene: .; v_gene: TRBV19; CDR3aa: CASRGGSNQPQHF; CDR3nt: TGTGCCAGTAGGGGGGGGAGCAATCAGCCCCAGCATTTT
j_gene: TRBJ1-3; abundance: .; len: 14; d_gene: .; v_gene: TRBV24-1; CDR3aa: CATSDPELGNTIYF; CDR3nt: TGTGCCACCAGTGATCCCGAACTCGGAAACACCATATATTTT
j_gene: TRBJ1-5; abundance: .; len: 15; d_gene: .; v_gene: TRBV11-2; CDR3aa: CASSLVSGSAQPQHF; CDR3nt: TGTGCCAGCAGCTTAGTTTCTGGGAGCGCCCAGCCCCAGCATTTT
j_gene: TRBJ2-5; abundance: .; len: 14; d_gene: .; v_gene: TRBV19; CDR3aa: CASSPRTVQETQYF; CDR3nt: TGTGCCAGTAGTCCTCGGACAGTCCAAGAGACCCAGTACTTC
j_gene: TRBJ1-1; abundance: .; len: 15; d_gene: TRBD1; v_gene: TRBV6-5; CDR3aa: CASSATGGRNTEAFF; CDR3nt: TGTGCCAGCAGCGCCACAGGGGGCCGGAACACTGAAGCTTTCTTT
j_gene: TRBJ1-5; abundance: .; len: 18; d_gene: TRBD1; v_gene: TRBV15; CDR3aa: CATSGGTGDSSTNQPQHF; CDR3nt: TGTGCCACCAGCGGGGGGACAGGGGATAGTAGTACCAATCAGCCCCAGCATTTT
j_gene: TRBJ1-5; abundance: .; len: 12; d_gene: .; v_gene: TRBV2; CDR3aa: CASSAPRRPQHF; CDR3nt: TGTGCCAGCAGCGCACCTAGGCGGCCCCAGCATTTT
j_gene: TRBJ1-1; abundance: .; len: 13; d_gene: .; v_gene: TRBV9; CDR3aa: CASSVEEGREAFF; CDR3nt: TGTGCCAGCAGCGTAGAAGAGGGCCGCGAAGCTTTCTTT
j_gene: TRBJ2-3; abundance: .; len: 13; d_gene: TRBD1; v_gene: TRBV29-1; CDR3aa: CSVGPGGADTQYF; CDR3nt: TGCAGCGTTGGGCCAGGGGGCGCAGATACGCAGTATTTT
j_gene: TRBJ2-3; abundance: once; len: 19; d_gene: .; v_gene: TRBV6-2/TRBV6-3; CDR3aa: CASSYAMSLGGPSTDTQYF; CDR3nt: TGTGCCAGCAGTTACGCGATGAGCTTGGGGGGACCTAGCACAGATACGCAGTATTTT
j_gene: TRBJ1-4; abundance: .; len: 14; d_gene: TRBD1; v_gene: TRBV7-2; CDR3aa: CASSSRQGGEKLFF; CDR3nt: TGTGCCAGCAGCTCGCGACAGGGGGGCGAAAAACTGTTTTTT
j_gene: TRBJ1-2; abundance: .; len: 18; d_gene: TRBD1; v_gene: TRBV7-8; CDR3aa: CASSLEARTGGQLDGYTF; CDR3nt: TGTGCCAGCAGCTTGGAGGCGAGGACAGGGGGCCAATTGGATGGCTACACCTTC
j_gene: TRBJ2-7; abundance: .; len: 15; d_gene: TRBD2; v_gene: TRBV7-6; CDR3aa: CASSSPGLAGGEQYF; CDR3nt: TGTGCCAGCAGCTCACCGGGACTAGCGGGGGGCGAGCAGTACTTC
j_gene: TRBJ2-3; abundance: .; len: 21; d_gene: .; v_gene: TRBV3-1/TRBV3-2; CDR3aa: CASSQEASRVVPVSSTDTQYF; CDR3nt: TGTGCCAGCAGCCAAGAGGCCTCTCGGGTGGTCCCGGTGTCTAGCACAGATACGCAGTATTTT
j_gene: TRBJ2-7; abundance: .; len: 13; d_gene: TRBD2; v_gene: TRBV2; CDR3aa: CASSDSGDYEQYF; CDR3nt: TGTGCCAGCAGTGATAGCGGGGACTACGAGCAGTACTTC
j_gene: TRBJ1-2; abundance: .; len: 14; d_gene: TRBD1; v_gene: TRBV11-2; CDR3aa: CASSSATGGHGYTF; CDR3nt: TGTGCCAGCAGCTCAGCTACAGGGGGCCATGGCTACACCTTC
j_gene: TRBJ1-5; abundance: .; len: 12; d_gene: .; v_gene: TRBV7-9; CDR3aa: CASSFDYQPQHF; CDR3nt: TGTGCCAGCAGCTTTGACTATCAGCCCCAGCATTTT
j_gene: TRBJ2-2; abundance: .; len: 16; d_gene: TRBD2; v_gene: TRBV24-1; CDR3aa: CATSAGLAGSTGELFF; CDR3nt: TGTGCCACCAGTGCCGGACTAGCGGGGAGCACCGGGGAGCTGTTTTTT
j_gene: TRBJ1-1; abundance: .; len: 13; d_gene: .; v_gene: TRBV12-3/TRBV12-4; CDR3aa: CASTPRENTEAFF; CDR3nt: TGTGCCAGCACCCCGCGGGAGAACACTGAAGCTTTCTTT
j_gene: TRBJ1-1; abundance: .; len: 17; d_gene: .; v_gene: TRBV19; CDR3aa: CASMGTRGRFMNTEAFF; CDR3nt: TGTGCCAGTATGGGTACCAGGGGTCGGTTCATGAACACTGAAGCTTTCTTT
j_gene: TRBJ2-7; abundance: .; len: 14; d_gene: .; v_gene: TRBV6-5; CDR3aa: CASSYSTGTYEQYF; CDR3nt: TGTGCCAGCAGTTACTCGACAGGTACCTACGAGCAGTACTTC
j_gene: TRBJ2-2; abundance: .; len: 15; d_gene: TRBD1; v_gene: TRBV5-4; CDR3aa: CASSSPSDRAGELFF; CDR3nt: TGTGCCAGCAGCTCACCCTCGGACAGGGCCGGGGAGCTGTTTTTT
j_gene: TRBJ1-5; abundance: .; len: 15; d_gene: TRBD1; v_gene: TRBV27; CDR3aa: CASSLRGPSNQPQHF; CDR3nt: TGTGCCAGCAGCCTCAGGGGGCCGAGCAATCAGCCCCAGCATTTT
j_gene: TRBJ2-3; abundance: .; len: 18; d_gene: TRBD2; v_gene: TRBV4-3; CDR3aa: CASSQAPSIAGVSDTQYF; CDR3nt: TGCGCCAGCAGCCAAGCCCCCAGTATAGCGGGAGTATCAGATACGCAGTATTTT
j_gene: TRBJ1-1; abundance: .; len: 15; d_gene: .; v_gene: TRBV7-8; CDR3aa: CASSLPGLMNTEAFF; CDR3nt: TGTGCCAGCAGCTTACCAGGACTTATGAACACTGAAGCTTTCTTT
j_gene: TRBJ2-3; abundance: .; len: 17; d_gene: TRBD2; v_gene: TRBV5-6; CDR3aa: CASSLVIRTSSTDTQYF; CDR3nt: TGTGCCAGCAGCTTGGTGATAAGGACTAGCAGCACAGATACGCAGTATTTT
j_gene: TRBJ2-6; abundance: once; len: 12; d_gene: .; v_gene: TRBV3-1/TRBV3-2; CDR3aa: CASSPLANVLTF; CDR3nt: TGTGCCAGCAGCCCTCTCGCCAACGTCCTGACTTTC
j_gene: TRBJ1-2; abundance: .; len: 13; d_gene: .; v_gene: TRBV2; CDR3aa: CASSEQGQGGYTF; CDR3nt: TGTGCCAGCAGTGAACAGGGCCAGGGTGGCTACACCTTC
j_gene: TRBJ1-4; abundance: .; len: 17; d_gene: TRBD1; v_gene: TRBV19; CDR3aa: CASSFDRGLVPNEKLFF; CDR3nt: TGTGCCAGTAGTTTCGACAGGGGGCTTGTTCCTAATGAAAAACTGTTTTTT
j_gene: TRBJ1-4; abundance: .; len: 16; d_gene: TRBD1; v_gene: TRBV7-8; CDR3aa: CASEPGRGRPNEKLFF; CDR3nt: TGTGCCAGTGAACCAGGCAGGGGGCGGCCTAATGAAAAACTGTTTTTT
j_gene: TRBJ2-2; abundance: .; len: 15; d_gene: .; v_gene: TRBV5-1; CDR3aa: CASSLAGANTGELFF; CDR3nt: TGCGCCAGCAGCTTGGCCGGAGCGAACACCGGGGAGCTGTTTTTT
j_gene: TRBJ1-1; abundance: .; len: 16; d_gene: .; v_gene: TRBV7-2; CDR3aa: CASSLVYLRVGTEAFF; CDR3nt: TGTGCCAGCAGCTTAGTATACCTGAGGGTGGGCACTGAAGCTTTCTTT
j_gene: TRBJ2-2; abundance: .; len: 18; d_gene: TRBD2; v_gene: TRBV7-2; CDR3aa: CASSLVGLAVANTGELFF; CDR3nt: TGTGCCAGCAGCTTAGTCGGACTAGCGGTCGCGAACACCGGGGAGCTGTTTTTT
j_gene: TRBJ2-3; abundance: .; len: 14; d_gene: .; v_gene: TRBV30; CDR3aa: CAWTGTHSTDTQYF; CDR3nt: TGTGCCTGGACCGGGACTCACAGCACAGATACGCAGTATTTT
j_gene: TRBJ1-2; abundance: .; len: 14; d_gene: .; v_gene: TRBV10-2; CDR3aa: CASGRGAQSYGYTF; CDR3nt: TGCGCCAGCGGGAGGGGGGCGCAAAGCTATGGCTACACCTTC
j_gene: TRBJ2-2; abundance: .; len: 15; d_gene: .; v_gene: TRBV4-3; CDR3aa: CASSQEYRRGGELFF; CDR3nt: TGCGCCAGCAGCCAAGAGTACAGGAGAGGCGGGGAGCTGTTTTTT
j_gene: TRBJ1-2; abundance: .; len: 16; d_gene: .; v_gene: TRBV11-3; CDR3aa: CASSLAWGEANYGYTF; CDR3nt: TGTGCCAGCAGCCTCGCCTGGGGGGAAGCTAACTATGGCTACACCTTC
j_gene: TRBJ2-5; abundance: .; len: 16; d_gene: .; v_gene: TRBV7-9; CDR3aa: CASSPPGLSSGETQYF; CDR3nt: TGTGCCAGCAGCCCTCCGGGACTCTCGTCGGGGGAGACCCAGTACTTC
j_gene: TRBJ1-4; abundance: .; len: 14; d_gene: .; v_gene: TRBV19; CDR3aa: CASSAQAANEKLFF; CDR3nt: TGTGCCAGTAGCGCCCAGGCAGCTAATGAAAAACTGTTTTTT
j_gene: TRBJ1-3; abundance: .; len: 16; d_gene: .; v_gene: TRBV7-8; CDR3aa: CASSLESPVPGNTIYF; CDR3nt: TGTGCCAGCAGCTTGGAGTCCCCGGTCCCTGGAAACACCATATATTTT
j_gene: TRBJ2-2; abundance: .; len: 15; d_gene: .; v_gene: TRBV19; CDR3aa: CASSKITGDTGELFF; CDR3nt: TGTGCCAGTAGTAAGATAACGGGAGACACCGGGGAGCTGTTTTTT
j_gene: TRBJ2-7; abundance: .; len: 16; d_gene: .; v_gene: TRBV5-1; CDR3aa: CASSTAGVQHSYEQYF; CDR3nt: TGCGCCAGCAGCACAGCAGGGGTTCAGCACTCCTACGAGCAGTACTTC
j_gene: TRBJ2-3; abundance: .; len: 14; d_gene: TRBD1; v_gene: TRBV2; CDR3aa: CASSNTGGTDTQYF; CDR3nt: TGTGCCAGCAGTAATACAGGGGGCACAGATACGCAGTATTTT